This T cell receptor beta chain comes out of a study of shared clonotypes between healthy human individuals (dated by TCRdb to about 2020). About the full investigation: The cohort included three men and a couple of women between 18 and 49 years of age. For each donor, CD4 naive and CD4 memory were each run on three plates, CD8 naive on two plates, and CD8 memory on one plate. To estimate repertoire size and how much clonotypes are shared between individuals, the study performed deep sequencing of blood TCR repertoires from five healthy adults. Libraries were prepared and TCR repertoires were sequenced by different laboratories using diverse techniques, in order to increase sequencing depth and limit assay-specific biases. Each donor's leukapheresis produced roughly between roughly 0.85 and 9 billion PBMCs. Beyond this particular receptor, the publication reports: Approximately 4.8% of naive CD4, 3.5% of naive CD8, 2.3% of memory CD4, and about 0.4% of memory CD8 clonotypes were shared across a few donors. Only blood was sampled, and tissue TCR repertoires likely differ from those in blood. Because the study included a small number of donors, the genetic and exposure-history diversity represented was limited. Naive subsets generally had larger estimated clonotype richness than memory subsets did. Rarefaction of sorted-subset datasets indicated incomplete sequencing despite the large sequencing depth. Pairwise subsampling led to the expectation that sequencing depth would affect the degree of clonotype sharing among donors. Higher generation probabilities were observed for clonotypes shared by all four sorted-subset donors than for non-shared clonotypes.

The V and J ends are trimmed by 5 bases and 6 bases, leaving 14 bases between them. The germline V gene encodes CDR1 LNHDA and CDR2 SQIVND (reference sequence). From the cysteine through the phenylalanine, the CDR3 covers 13 amino acids. Only the CDR3 DNA is retained, 39 bases long and in frame from the first base. A note on this clone: Its antigen has not been determined. Within one base of it there is no much larger clone, and no base qualities were kept.

For the CD8 naive samples, CD45RO-negative cells were positively selected for CCR7, yielding a CD45RA+CCR7+ population from which TemRA cells were excluded. The donors were healthy, HIV-negative adults with no recently reported acute infections or vaccinations. Every donor was a Caucasian adult residing in Nashville, Tennessee, USA. After blood collection by leukapheresis, PBMCs were isolated using Ficoll-Histopaque density gradient centrifugation and then cryopreserved in the vapor phase of liquid nitrogen. Purity and quantity of every magnetically sorted T cell population were checked by analytical flow cytometry. Genomic DNA was isolated from each sorted fraction and quantified by UV absorbance on a Nanodrop 2000c. Using the deep immunoSEQ assay, multiplex PCR amplified TCR CDR3 regions from genomic DNA. Genomic DNA extracted from each cell subset was distributed evenly over all wells of several immunoSEQ 96-well plates, and each plate served as one replicate. For sorted subsets, roughly 200 ng of genomic DNA, equivalent to roughly 30,000 T cell genomes, went into each replicate PCR. The purified libraries were quantified using a Qubit 3.0 fluorometer, sized with a Bioanalyzer 2100, and then quantified again using the KAPA Library Quantification kit. Each immunoSEQ 96-well plate was sequenced on its own single-read 150-cycle Illumina NextSeq 550 flow cell. The source study handled its data this way. Because only junctional sequences without quality scores were contained in the immunoSEQ output, filtering matching that applied to full-length reads could not be performed. To assign V/J genes and CDR3, sequences were annotated against IMGT germline references using PyIR, a Python wrapper for IgBLAST v1.9. Any read was removed if the V/J assignment was weak (E-value above 1e-6), the CDR3 was missing, or the read contained stop codons, out-of-frame junctions, or ambiguous translated residues. V3J clonotypes were defined as sequences sharing the same inferred V gene, J gene, and CDR3 amino acid sequence. Percentage overlap between repertoires was computed as shared unique clonotypes divided by the size of the smaller repertoire. Three approaches were used to assess repertoire richness: RTK rarefaction, the Chao1 estimator, and Recon v2.1 estimates of unobserved clonotypes. OLGA was used to compute generation probabilities for all TCRbeta clonotypes that the gDNA method yielded from a handful of donors. Held by TCRdb, this immuneACCESS table contains in-frame sequences only and omits some clones. Under half of the omission traces to an unresolved V gene where checked; the cause of the rest is unknown. V and J calls and clone size follow that table, whereas D and trimming were derived from the DNA. A total of about 2 million clones appear in this sample, 85% to 95% of them only once. The ten largest clones capture 0.95% to 1.5% of the sample.

Sequenced input: naive CD8+ T cells sorted from blood. According to the study, the label for this sample's cell subset or site signals: CD45RA+CCR7+. This TCR derives from a man aged 18 to 30 in good health. The chain employs TRBV19 and TRBJ2-7; the D gene assignment is ambiguous. The DNA sequence is as follows: TGTGCCAGTAGTTGGATCGCAGGCTCCGAGCAGTACTTC. Translated, this gives CASSWIAGSEQYF.